The 21 T cell receptor beta chains listed next were all sequenced from one sample in a study of read filtering for tumor transcriptome and immune sequencing. This library used roughly 400 ng RNA and molecular barcoded adaptors spanning alpha/delta and beta/gamma chains. TCRdb reprocessed the reads via MiXCR and lists one record per CDR3 protein. Among 75,000 to 90,000 distinct CDR3 sequences, approximately 13% were seen once, and the ten largest hold about 15%. Specimen: a population of CD138-negative cells sorted from bone marrow. These receptors all come from a donor at least 40 years old with multiple myeloma.

This clonotype showed up many times. V gene TRBV2 combines with J gene TRBJ2-5, with 8 nucleotides matching TRBD1. The CDR3 loop spans 15 amino acids. The junction had 8 bases not matched to a gene; V was cut back by 6 bases and J by 2 bases. Per germline, CDR1 SNHLY and CDR2 FYNNEI. CDR3 protein: CASRSGTGPQETQYF. Here the CDR3 DNA reads TGTGCCAGCAGGTCCGGGACAGGCCCACAAGAGACCCAGTACTTC.

The chain is built from TRBV18 and TRBJ2-3; D may be TRBD1 (5 bases). The CDR3 has 15 residues. Trimming removed 2 bases from V and 4 bases from J, with 13 bases in between. Germline assignment: CDR1 KGHSH and CDR2 LQKENI. The CDR3 sequence is CASSPGAARADTQYF. DNA of the CDR3: TGTGCCAGCTCACCAGGGGCGGCTCGGGCAGATACGCAGTATTTT.

This clonotype was detected many times. This chain joins TRBV5-1 and TRBJ2-1; 8 nucleotides agree with TRBD2. In germline, CDR1 is SGHRS, CDR2 YFSETQ. Trimming cost V 0 bases and J 8 bases; bases outside gene matches: 7. This CDR3 is built from 15 residues. In nucleotides, the CDR3 is TGCGCCAGCAGCTTGGAGGTAGCGGGATATCATGAGCAGTTCTTC. The encoded protein is CASSLEVAGYHEQFF.

The table lists this clonotype with many counts. The chain recombines TRBV24-1 with TRBJ1-1, with unresolved D. V was clipped by 2 bases and J by 1 base, with 10 bases between them. The CDR3 runs 15 residues. Germline CDR1 KGHDR, CDR2 SFDVKD. CDR3 nucleotide sequence: TGTGCCACCAGTGATTCGCGGACGGGGAACACTGAAGCTTTCTTT. Amino acids: CATSDSRTGNTEAFF.

The chain links TRBV6-6 to TRBJ2-5; D is perhaps TRBD2 (6 bases). The CDR3 runs to 13 residues. Trimming removed 4 bases from V and 6 bases from J, with 12 bases in between. Germline lookup yields CDR1 MNHNY and CDR2 SVGAGI (reference sequence). The CDR3 sequence is CASSSTSPKTQYF. Written as DNA, the CDR3 is TGTGCCAGCAGTTCGACTAGTCCCAAGACCCAGTACTTC.

This clonotype has a count of ten or more. CDR3 nucleotides: TGCAGTGCTCAGGTTGGGACAGGGTATCAGCCCCAGCATTTT. Its translation: CSAQVGTGYQPQHF. This chain links TRBV20-1 with TRBJ1-5, with TRBD1 matching 9 bases. Looked up from germline, CDR1 is DFQATT and CDR2 is SNEGSKA (reference sequence). The CDR3 spans 14 residues. The V segment lost 5 bases and the J segment 5 bases; nucleotides outside the gene matches: 7.

This clonotype was seen ten or more times. The V and J genes are TRBV19 and TRBJ2-7; the D is unclear. Trimming removed 5 bases from V and 2 bases from J, with 19 bases in between. Germline V gives CDR1 LNHDA, CDR2 SQIVND (reference sequence). CDR3 length: 16 amino acids. CDR3 nucleotide sequence: TGTGCCAGTAGTCCCGCAGGAGACGGTGGGACCTACGAGCAGTACTTC. The encoded protein is CASSPAGDGGTYEQYF.

This clonotype was counted at least ten times. The rearrangement uses TRBV6-6 and TRBJ2-7; 9 bases are a match to TRBD1. V shed 0 bases and J 2 bases; nucleotides not matched to a gene: 2. CDR3 length: 15 residues. CDR1 is MNHNY and CDR2 is SVGAGI in the germline V gene (reference sequence). The CDR3 reads CASSYSGTGTYEQYF. DNA of the CDR3: TGTGCCAGCAGTTACTCCGGGACAGGGACCTACGAGCAGTACTTC.

The chain recombines TRBV10-3 with TRBJ1-1; perhaps TRBD1 as D (6 bases). Germline loops: CDR1 ENHRY, CDR2 SYGVKD. The CDR3 extends over 14 amino acids. The V gene lost 4 bases and the J gene lost 4 bases, with 13 bases spanning the gap. The CDR3 here is CAISALDRRTEAFF. CDR3 nucleotides: TGTGCCATCAGTGCCCTTGACAGGCGCACTGAAGCTTTCTTT.

For this clonotype: A clone one base away is much larger, so this may be a read error. The V call is TRBV9, the J call TRBJ1-5; a possible D gene is TRBD1 (6 bases). The germline CDR1 and CDR2 sequences are SGDLS and YYNGEE. The CDR3 consists of 15 residues. Here the CDR3 DNA reads TGTGCCAGCAGCGCCACCGGACAGCCCAATCAGTCCCAGCATTTT. Translated: CASSATGQPNQSQHF.

V and J are TRBV5-1 and TRBJ2-7; TRBD1 is a possible D gene (6 bases). V dropped 5 bases and J dropped 5 bases, with 14 bases sitting between them. Germline loops: CDR1 SGHRS, CDR2 YFSETQ. This CDR3 has 13 residues. The CDR3 DNA reads TGCGCCAGCAGTTCCTCTACAGGGAACGAGCAGTACTTC. This codes for CASSSSTGNEQYF.

In the case of this clonotype: The junction shows a germline mismatch at one end, possibly a read error. J is TRBJ1-1 and V is TRBV3-1; D might be TRBD1 (5 bases). Per germline, CDR1 LGHDT and CDR2 YNNKEL (reference sequence). The CDR3 totals 10 residues. The CDR3 spells CASSQEATVF. The CDR3 coding sequence is TGTGCCAGCAGCCAAGAGGCGACAGTTTTT.

This clonotype came up a few times. This rearrangement joins TRBV5-4 to TRBJ2-5; no definite D call. Trimming cost V 3 bases and J 4 bases, with 16 bases left between them. CDR1 is SGHNT and CDR2 is YYREEE in the germline V gene (reference sequence). The CDR3 is 15 amino acids. The CDR3 here is CASSSGGKGGETQYF. CDR3 nucleotide sequence: TGTGCCAGCAGCTCTGGCGGCAAGGGCGGAGAGACCCAGTACTTC.

This clonotype was found many times. The chain uses TRBV7-8 and TRBJ1-1; the D is unclear. The CDR3 has 15 residues. The V and J ends lost 5 bases and 0 bases respectively, with 13 bases between them. The germline gives CDR1 SGHVS, CDR2 FQNEAQ. The DNA of the CDR3 is TGTGCCAGCAGCAAAAACGGCTTTATGAACACTGAAGCTTTCTTT. This codes for CASSKNGFMNTEAFF. The full variable domain, rest sourced from reference TRBV7-8 and TRBJ1-1, is GAGVSQSPRYKVAKRGQDVALRCDPISGHVSLFWYQQALGQGPEFLTYFQNEAQLDKSGLPSDRFFAERPEGSVSTLKIQRTQQEDSAVYLCASSKNGFMNTEAFFGQGTRLTVV.

This clonotype is medium-sized (0.01 to 0.1%) within its sample. The rearrangement links TRBV29-1 to TRBJ2-1; possibly TRBD1 for D (6 bases). The V gene lost 6 bases and the J gene lost 0 bases, with 9 bases spanning the gap. Germline V gene lookup returns CDR1 SQVTM and CDR2 ANQGSEA. The CDR3 spans 13 residues. The CDR3 spells CSVTGSSYNEQFF. DNA for the CDR3: TGCAGCGTCACAGGGAGCTCCTACAATGAGCAGTTCTTC.

This clonotype was recorded a few times. One junction end does not reproduce the germline sequence, and a read error may be involved. This chain uses TRBV28 with TRBJ1-6, with D unresolved. The CDR3 contains 11 residues. The germline gives CDR1 MDHEN, CDR2 SYDVKM. The DNA for the CDR3 is TGTGCCGGCAGCCTGAATTCACCCCTCCACTTT. It yields the protein CAGSLNSPLHF.

The table lists this clonotype with many counts. The chain is built from TRBV12-3 or TRBV12-4 and TRBJ1-1; D unresolved. Trimming stripped 5 bases from V and 6 bases from J, with 10 bases between. CDR3 length: 12 amino acids. CDR3 sequence: CASSLGKSEAFF. The CDR3 DNA reads as TGTGCCAGCAGTCTAGGGAAGTCTGAAGCTTTCTTT.

This clonotype was observed at least ten times. V gene TRBV9 combines with J gene TRBJ2-1; 11 nucleotides align to TRBD2. V lost 3 bases to trimming and J lost 7 bases; unmatched junction nucleotides: 0. The CDR3 spans 13 residues. CDR1 SGDLS and CDR2 YYNGEE come from the germline V gene. The CDR3 protein is CASSGLAGNEQFF. The CDR3 DNA is TGTGCCAGCAGCGGACTAGCGGGAAATGAGCAGTTCTTC.

This clonotype was picked up many times. The chain is built from TRBV20-1 and TRBJ2-5; 7 bases are shared with TRBD1. V gave up 6 bases and J gave up 3 bases; unmatched junction bases: 7. CDR3 length: 13 amino acids. Germline CDR1 and CDR2: DFQATT and SNEGSKA (reference sequence). Written as DNA, the CDR3 is TGCAGTGCCAGGAGAGGGACAGAAGAGACCCAGTACTTC. Its protein product is CSARRGTEETQYF.

The sample holds a few counts of this clonotype. A much more abundant neighbour one base away suggests this may be a read error. This chain connects TRBV10-3 to TRBJ2-3; 10 nucleotides align to TRBD1. With V trimmed by 8 bases and J by 4 bases, 6 bases remained unmatched. Germline assignment: CDR1 ENHRY and CDR2 SYGVKD. This CDR3 comprises 14 residues. In nucleotides, the CDR3 is TGTGCCATCGGTGGACAGGGGGACGCAGATACGCAGTATTTT. Protein sequence: CAIGGQGDADTQYF.

The chain carries TRBV12-3 or TRBV12-4 and TRBJ1-2, with 9 bases lining up with TRBD1. The trim removed 6 bases at V and 0 bases at J, leaving 5 bases unmatched. The CDR3 is 15 amino acids. CDR3 in amino acids: CASSPQGATNYGYTF. Written as DNA, the CDR3 is TGTGCCAGCAGCCCACAGGGGGCAACTAACTATGGCTACACCTTC.